Detailed here is one T cell receptor (beta chain). What it recognizes is unknown. Germline V gene lookup returns CDR1 MDHEN and CDR2 SYDVKM. The CDR3 has 13 amino acids. V dropped 7 bases and J dropped 7 bases, with 13 bases sitting between them. The record originates from a study of identical twins. Whole-study findings and limits: When twins shared out-of-frame alpha sequences, those sequences had excess low generation probability. Memory repertoires lacked the insertion deficit that abundant cord blood beta clonotypes showed.

In TCRdb, the 5' RACE reads were re-called with MiXCR into one record per CDR3 protein. Of fewer than 350,000 distinct CDR3 sequences listed, under 9% were seen once; the top ten hold around 2.1%. The same specimen was also included in a second study, on yellow fever vaccine responses in identical twins.

Sequencing input: memory (CD45RO+) T cells sorted from blood. This chain links TRBV28 with TRBJ2-2; D may correspond to TRBD1 or TRBD2 (5 bases each). This clonotype was sampled from a woman under 30 in good health. CDR3 residues: CASKSGAGGELFF. The CDR3 DNA sequence: TGTGCCAGCAAGTCCGGGGCTGGCGGGGAGCTGTTTTTT.